This TCR beta chain was obtained from a study of T cells in Graves' hyperthyroidism and ophthalmopathy. V dropped 5 bases and J dropped 5 bases, with 12 bases sitting between them. The germline V gene has CDR1 SGHVS and CDR2 FNYEAQ. The CDR3 runs to 13 residues. The blood was taken when hyperthyroidism was first diagnosed, before any ophthalmopathy symptoms showed up. Using RNA transcripts as the source, TCR beta CDR3 regions were amplified. Initially, a first-round RT-PCR of the TCR CDR3 employed the HTBI primer set. TCRdb ran MiXCR on the multiplex PCR reads and lists one entry per CDR3 protein. The data contain almost 600,000 distinct CDR3 sequences, about 15% of them singletons.

This receptor was identified in a woman in her 30s with Graves' hyperthyroidism that later progressed to Graves' ophthalmopathy. The sequencing input was blood. The rearrangement links TRBV7-6 to TRBJ1-2, with D possibly being TRBD1 (6 bases). DNA of the CDR3: TGTGCCAGCAGCGTGGACAGTGTTTATGGCTACACCTTC. Protein: CASSVDSVYGYTF. The variable domain in full, with the rest retrieved from reference TRBV7-6 and TRBJ1-2, is GAGVSQSPRYKVTKRGQDVALRCDPISGHVSLYWYRQALGQGPEFLTYFNYEAQQDKSGLPNDRFSAERPEGSISTLTIQRTEQRDSAMYRCASSVDSVYGYTFGSGTRLTVV.